This TCR beta chain came from a study of blood T cell repertoires in COVID-19. Study details: COVID-19 samples, acute and convalescent, were from the United States, Italy and Spain. From T cells, B-cell-depleted T cells, or PBMCs came the material, which was cDNA or gDNA.

V was clipped by 3 bases and J by 4 bases, with 15 bases between them. Germline V gives CDR1 LGHDT, CDR2 YNNKEL (reference sequence). The CDR3 sequence is 15 residues long. Source study methods: Amplified reference gene primers provided the basis for estimating nucleated cell counts. This table comes from immunoSEQ multiplex PCR, and its TCRdb copy is limited to in-frame clones, with some not included. Clone size and the V and J calls come from that table; the DNA yielded D and trimming. The data hold 100,000 to 150,000 clones, with 60% to 80% observed a single time. The V call is TRBV3-1 (or the pseudogene TRBV3-2), the J call TRBJ1-2, with D tentatively TRBD1 (5 bases). The sequencing input was peripheral blood. This clonotype originated in a man in his sixties with acute or convalescent COVID-19. In nucleotides, the CDR3 is TGTGCCAGCAGCCATAATCCCCGCGGGGGCTATGGCTACACCTTC. Residues: CASSHNPRGGYGYTF.